The clone carrying this T cell receptor (beta chain) is a singleton in its sample. Per the study methods: The authors estimated nucleated cell counts from reference gene primer amplification. Sequencing used immunoSEQ multiplex PCR; TCRdb keeps in-frame clones, though not all of them. V, J and clone size are taken as reported in that table, and D and trimming were inferred from the DNA itself. The profile covers over 200,000 clones, with about 91% appearing a single time and 2% to 3% taken by the ten largest. Participants had their cohort set by participant-reported clinical history. V was shortened by 6 bases and J by 3 bases, with 17 bases between the two germline ends. This CDR3 has 15 amino acids. Germline V gene data show CDR1 as GTSNPN and CDR2 as SVGIG (reference sequence). The entry originates in a study of blood T cell repertoires in COVID-19. Study summary: Samples came from the United States, Italy and Spain, spanning acute and convalescent COVID-19. T cells, B-cell-depleted T cells, or PBMCs provided the cDNA or gDNA that served as material.

V usage is TRBV30 and J usage is TRBJ2-2, with D maybe TRBD1 (6 bases). The TCR comes from a woman in her thirties or forties with acute COVID-19. Sequencing input: PBMCs or T cells enriched from blood (not recorded which). CDR3 coding DNA: TGTGCCTGTGCGAAACAGGGTGCGGACACCGGGGAGCTGTTTTTT. Translated: CACAKQGADTGELFF.